This TCR beta chain emerged from a study of blood T cell repertoires in COVID-19. Study at large: Spain, Italy and the United States supplied samples that represented acute and convalescent COVID-19.

As processed by the authors: Amplification from reference gene primers served as the basis for estimated nucleated cell counts. Generated by immunoSEQ multiplex PCR, the TCRdb table keeps only in-frame clones and is missing some. The DNA was the basis for D and trimming; V, J and clone size are from that table. Among approximately 62,000 clones listed, over 75% were seen once. The V gene's germline CDR1 is KGHSH and CDR2 LQKENI. This CDR3 contains 13 residues. Trimming cost V 4 bases and J 7 bases, with 14 bases left between them. This clone was counted between two and nine times. The sequence derives from a man at least 80 years old with acute or convalescent COVID-19. V is TRBV18 and J is TRBJ2-7; D remains ambiguous. Source material: peripheral blood. CDR3 nucleotide sequence: TGTGCCAGCTCACGATCGAGAACGCGGGAGCAGTACTTC. It translates to CASSRSRTREQYF.